The 32 T cell receptor beta chains in this list originate from one sample, sequenced in a study of T cells in Graves' hyperthyroidism and ophthalmopathy. Researchers amplified the TCR beta CDR3 regions from RNA transcripts. The HTBI primer set drove a first-round RT-PCR of the TCR CDR3. TCRdb redid the calling of the multiplex PCR reads with MiXCR, one entry per CDR3 protein. The sample lists 350,000 to 400,000 distinct CDR3 sequences, about 15% occurring once. Input material: blood. These receptors came from a woman aged 55 to 70 with Graves' hyperthyroidism.

This clonotype was seen more than once but under ten times. A much larger clone lies a single base off, so this may be a read error. The chain couples TRBV7-9 to TRBJ2-5, with D hard to call. This CDR3 has 12 amino acids. Trimming removed 5 bases at V and 13 bases at J, with 17 bases between. In germline, CDR1 is SEHNR, CDR2 FQNEAQ (reference sequence). CDR3 protein: CASSHSAGPGYF. CDR3 in DNA: TGTGCCAGCAGCCACTCCGCAGGACCTGGGTACTTC.

This clonotype was counted ten times or more. The chain links TRBV10-3 to TRBJ2-5; no clear D. The germline V gene encodes CDR1 ENHRY and CDR2 SYGVKD. The V gene lost 4 bases and the J gene lost 2 bases, with 8 bases spanning the gap. This CDR3 contains 13 residues. The CDR3, as DNA: TGTGCCATCAGTGCGCAACTTCAAGAGACCCAGTACTTC. Residues: CAISAQLQETQYF.

This chain joins TRBV27 and TRBJ2-3; D is perhaps TRBD2 (5 bases). The CDR3 has 15 residues. Trimming cost V 5 bases and J 0 bases, with 12 bases left between them. Looked up from germline, CDR1 is MNHEY and CDR2 is SMNVEV (reference sequence). The CDR3 here is CASSLRGFSTDTQYF. The CDR3 coding sequence is TGTGCCAGCAGTCTTCGGGGATTTAGCACAGATACGCAGTATTTT.

This clonotype was recorded at least ten times. The chain is built from TRBV5-1 and TRBJ2-1, with 11 bases lining up with TRBD2. This CDR3 spans 17 amino acids. Trimming cost V 3 bases and J 0 bases; bases outside gene matches: 5. Germline loops: CDR1 SGHRS, CDR2 YFSETQ. CDR3: CASSSLTSGSSYNEQFF. CDR3 nucleotide sequence: TGCGCCAGCAGCTCGTTAACTAGCGGGAGCTCCTACAATGAGCAGTTCTTC.

This clonotype came up many times. The CDR3, as DNA: TGTGCCAGCTCCTCCATGGTGGGCGTCCAAGAGACCCAGTACTTC. It is translated as CASSSMVGVQETQYF. The chain carries TRBV18 and TRBJ2-5; D gene uncertain. Germline assignment: CDR1 KGHSH and CDR2 LQKENI. Between the trimmed V and J ends, which lost 6 bases and 1 base, there was a span of 15 bases. This CDR3 has 15 residues. Looking up the rest from reference TRBV18 and TRBJ2-5 gives the full variable domain: NAGVMQNPRHLVRRRGQEARLRCSPMKGHSHVYWYRQLPEEGLKFMVYLQKENIIDESGMPKERFSAEFPKEGPSILRIQQVVRGDSAAYFCASSSMVGVQETQYFGPGTRLLVL.

This clonotype was recorded many times. The chain employs TRBV14 and TRBJ2-5, with D unclear. V was shortened by 0 bases and J by 4 bases, with 9 bases between the two germline ends. Looked up from germline, CDR1 is SGHDN and CDR2 is FVKESK. CDR3 length: 14 residues. The CDR3 sequence is CASSQDIRRETQYF. In DNA form, the CDR3 reads TGTGCCAGCAGCCAAGATATAAGAAGAGAGACCCAGTACTTC.

This clonotype was picked up many times. This chain links TRBV28 with TRBJ1-2, with a possible D match to TRBD1 (5 bases). V gave up 1 base and J gave up 4 bases, with 7 bases separating them. Germline loops: CDR1 MDHEN, CDR2 SYDVKM. This CDR3 has 13 residues. CDR3 residues: CASSLSGVYGYTF. The DNA of the CDR3 is TGTGCCAGCAGTTTATCGGGGGTCTATGGCTACACCTTC.

This clonotype was found many times. This chain links TRBV12-3 or TRBV12-4 with TRBJ2-1, with D unclear. V lost 1 base to trimming and J lost 4 bases, with 8 bases between them. The CDR3 is 14 residues long. CDR3: CASSLETAYNEQFF. The CDR3 coding sequence is TGTGCCAGCAGTTTAGAAACAGCTTACAATGAGCAGTTCTTC.

Points on this clonotype: A read error may be the cause here, since a much bigger clone is one base away. This sequence joins TRBV2 and TRBJ2-5; D gene uncertain. Trimming took off 7 bases at V and 1 base at J, with 7 bases between the two ends. Germline values: CDR1 SNHLY, CDR2 FYNNEI. This CDR3 spans 12 amino acids. CDR3 sequence reads: CASNTAQETQYF. In DNA, the CDR3 is TGTGCCAGCAACACGGCCCAAGAGACCCAGTACTTC. The whole variable domain, remainder taken from reference TRBV2 and TRBJ2-5, is EPEVTQTPSHQVTQMGQEVILRCVPISNHLYFYWYRQILGQKVEFLVSFYNNEISEKSEIFDDQFSVERPDGSNFTLKIRSTKLEDSAMYFCASNTAQETQYFGPGTRLLVL.

This clonotype was observed many times. J is TRBJ2-1 and V is TRBV11-2, with TRBD2 matching over 7 bases. V lost 2 bases, J lost 2 bases, and 3 bases stayed unmatched. The length of the CDR3 is 15 residues. Germline-derived CDR1 and CDR2 are SGHAT and FQNNGV. The CDR3 loop is CASSLWGGTYNEQFF. DNA of the CDR3: TGTGCCAGCAGCTTATGGGGGGGGACCTACAATGAGCAGTTCTTC. Drawing the rest from reference TRBV11-2 and TRBJ2-1, the complete variable domain is EAGVAQSPRYKIIEKRQSVAFWCNPISGHATLYWYQQILGQGPKLLIQFQNNGVVDDSQLPKDRFSAERLKGVDSTLKIQPAKLEDSAVYLCASSLWGGTYNEQFFGPGTRLTVL.

The V and J genes are TRBV25-1 and TRBJ2-1; TRBD2 matches at 8 bases. Germline V lookup: CDR1 MGHDK, CDR2 SYGVNS. Germline trimming cut 5 bases from V and 9 bases from J; bases unmatched to any gene: 15. This CDR3 has 16 amino acids. The CDR3 reads CASSNILAAVRGEQFF. CDR3 DNA: TGTGCCAGCAGTAACATACTAGCGGCGGTACGCGGTGAGCAGTTCTTC.

This clonotype was detected many times. The chain employs TRBV20-1 and TRBJ2-1; D is possibly TRBD2 (6 bases). The germline V gene has CDR1 DFQATT and CDR2 SNEGSKA (reference sequence). Trimming removed 2 bases from V and 3 bases from J, with 8 bases in between. The CDR3 spans 13 residues. The CDR3 DNA is TGCAGTGCTAGATTCGGGAGCTACAATGAGCAGTTCTTC. Protein sequence: CSARFGSYNEQFF.

Ten or more counts support this clonotype. The rearrangement joins TRBV28 to TRBJ1-5; possible D gene TRBD1, 6 bases. The CDR3 contains 15 residues. V was shortened by 2 bases and J by 2 bases, with 10 bases between the two germline ends. CDR1 is MDHEN, CDR2 SYDVKM, per germline. This CDR3 reads CASSLMGGGNQPQHF. The CDR3 nucleotides are TGTGCCAGCAGTTTAATGGGGGGCGGCAATCAGCCCCAGCATTTT.

The sample holds many counts of this clonotype. J is TRBJ1-1 and V is TRBV11-3, with a possible D match to TRBD1 (6 bases). V lost 5 bases, J lost 6 bases, and 13 bases lay in between. The CDR3 is 13 residues long. Germline V gene lookup returns CDR1 SGHNT and CDR2 YENEEA. The CDR3 loop reads CASSQGIMAEAFF. CDR3 coding DNA: TGTGCCAGCAGCCAGGGGATTATGGCTGAAGCTTTCTTT.

This clonotype was found a few times. V usage is TRBV7-9 and J usage is TRBJ2-1, with 9 positions matching TRBD1. Unmatched junction bases numbered 12, after V lost 5 bases and J lost 7 bases. The CDR3 is made up of 16 amino acids. Germline CDR1 is SEHNR and CDR2 is FQNEAQ (reference sequence). The CDR3: CASSAGQGLYKNEQFF. As DNA, the CDR3 is TGTGCCAGCAGCGCCGGACAGGGGTTATATAAGAATGAGCAGTTCTTC. Full variable domain (outside the CDR3, taken from reference TRBV7-9 and TRBJ2-1): DTGVSQNPRHKITKRGQNVTFRCDPISEHNRLYWYRQTLGQGPEFLTYFQNEAQLEKSRLLSDRFSAERPKGSFSTLEIQRTEQGDSAMYLCASSAGQGLYKNEQFFGPGTRLTVL.

This clonotype was detected many times. The chain combines TRBV18 with TRBJ2-1, with TRBD2 matching over 14 bases. Germline loops: CDR1 KGHSH, CDR2 LQKENI. The CDR3 contains 15 residues. V trimming: 6 bases; J trimming: 8 bases; junction bases outside the gene matches: 6. As DNA, the CDR3 is TGTGCCAGCTCTGCTCCGGGACTAGCGGGAGATGAGCAGTTCTTC. Translation gives CASSAPGLAGDEQFF.

This clonotype turned up a few times. This sequence joins TRBV6-1 and TRBJ2-1, with D perhaps given as TRBD1 or TRBD2 (6 bases each). V lost 3 bases to trimming and J lost 14 bases, with 23 bases between them. Germline CDR1 MNHNS, CDR2 SASEGT. The CDR3 has 15 amino acids. This chain's CDR3 is CASSERGQGSLPKFF. In nucleotides, the CDR3 is TGTGCCAGCAGTGAGCGGGGACAAGGGAGCCTCCCCAAGTTCTTC.

This clonotype occurred a few times. The chain couples TRBV4-2 to TRBJ2-3; weak D call: TRBD2 (5 bases). The CDR3 consists of 18 residues. Germline V gene sequence: CDR1 LGHNA, CDR2 YNFKEQ. Trimming took off 4 bases at V and 3 bases at J, with 23 bases between the two ends. In DNA, the CDR3 is TGTGCCAGCAGCCCTCCCATAAGGGCGGGTCGAGTAACAGATACGCAGTATTTT. Amino acid sequence: CASSPPIRAGRVTDTQYF.

There are a few counts of this clonotype. At one boundary the junction diverges from the germline segment, which might be a read error. The V call is TRBV5-1, the J call TRBJ2-6, with D perhaps matching TRBD1 or TRBD2 (5 bases each). The CDR3 contains 16 residues. The V gene's germline CDR1 is SGHRS and CDR2 YFSETQ. The CDR3 DNA is TGCGTCAGCAGCTTGGGTGGGACCTCTGGGGCCAACGTCCTGACTTTC. Translation: CVSSLGGTSGANVLTF.

This clonotype has at least ten counts. The chain uses TRBV12-3 or TRBV12-4 and TRBJ2-1; 9 bases map to TRBD2. V trimming: 0 bases; J trimming: 5 bases; junction bases outside the gene matches: 11. This CDR3 spans 18 amino acids. CDR3 loop: CASSLASGRVLLNNEQFF. CDR3 in DNA: TGTGCCAGCAGTTTAGCTAGCGGGAGAGTTCTCCTTAACAATGAGCAGTTCTTC.

This clonotype was detected ten times or more. This chain uses TRBV12-3 or TRBV12-4 with TRBJ2-1; 15 positions match TRBD2. The CDR3 sequence is 16 residues long. The J segment lost 10 bases and the V segment lost 4 bases, leaving 8 bases of the junction unmatched. The CDR3 sequence is CASSWGGTSGGLEQFF. The DNA for the CDR3 is TGTGCCAGCAGTTGGGGCGGGACTAGCGGGGGGTTAGAGCAGTTCTTC.

The genes are TRBV4-1 and TRBJ1-1, with 12 bases lining up with TRBD1. The germline V gene has CDR1 MGHRA and CDR2 YSYEKL. The V and J ends lost 1 base and 5 bases, in that order; junction bases with no gene match: 2. This CDR3 has 15 amino acids. The CDR3 sequence: CASSQGDRGLTEAFF. DNA of the CDR3: TGCGCCAGCAGCCAAGGGGACAGGGGGCTTACTGAAGCTTTCTTT.

This clonotype showed up just a few times. V is TRBV30 and J is TRBJ2-3, with D hard to call. The V and J ends lost 3 bases and 6 bases respectively, with 19 bases between them. This CDR3 is 15 amino acids long. Per the germline V gene, CDR1 is GTSNPN and CDR2 is SVGIG (reference sequence). Here the CDR3 DNA reads TGTGCCTGGAGCCCAGGCTTTTTGGGTTCGGATACGCAGTATTTT. It yields the protein CAWSPGFLGSDTQYF.

In this sample, this clonotype turned up a few times. The V and J genes are TRBV7-9 and TRBJ2-3; weak D call: TRBD2 (5 bases). Germline loops: CDR1 SEHNR, CDR2 FQNEAQ (reference sequence). Between the trimmed V and J ends, which lost 1 base and 2 bases, there was a span of 10 bases. The CDR3 runs to 15 residues. This CDR3 is CASSLEEAATDTQYF. The CDR3 nucleotides read TGTGCCAGCAGCTTAGAGGAGGCAGCCACAGATACGCAGTATTTT.

This clonotype was seen many times. V is TRBV28 and J is TRBJ1-2, with D perhaps TRBD1 (5 bases). Per germline, CDR1 MDHEN and CDR2 SYDVKM. V lost 5 bases and J 2 bases, leaving 18 bases between the germline ends. The CDR3 totals 16 residues. Here the CDR3 DNA reads TGTGCCAGCAGTAGACCCCAGGGAAGACAGAACTATGGCTACACCTTC. This gives the protein CASSRPQGRQNYGYTF.

The chain employs TRBV20-1 and TRBJ2-3; 11 bases agree with TRBD2. The CDR3 runs 16 residues. Trimming removed 0 bases from V and 1 base from J; junction bases left unmatched: 3. Germline-derived CDR1 and CDR2 are DFQATT and SNEGSKA (reference sequence). The CDR3 reads CSARDPGLAGTDTQYF. Written as DNA, the CDR3 is TGCAGTGCTAGAGACCCGGGACTAGCGGGCACAGATACGCAGTATTTT.

This clonotype occurred a few times. This rearrangement joins TRBV18 to TRBJ1-1; D gene uncertain. V was pared by 4 bases and J by 8 bases, with 17 bases between. Germline CDR1 reads KGHSH; CDR2 reads LQKENI. The CDR3 extends over 14 amino acids. The CDR3 is CASSRQSDGREAFF. DNA for the CDR3: TGTGCCAGCTCACGGCAATCCGACGGTAGGGAAGCTTTCTTT.

This clonotype showed up many times. The V call is TRBV12-3 or TRBV12-4, the J call TRBJ1-5; maybe TRBD1 (5 bases). Trimming cost V 3 bases and J 3 bases, with 12 bases left between them. The CDR3 runs to 15 residues. CDR3 in amino acids: CASSLTASINQPQHF. The DNA for the CDR3 is TGTGCCAGCAGTTTGACAGCATCCATCAATCAGCCCCAGCATTTT.

The table lists this clonotype with many counts. V and J are TRBV6-1 and TRBJ2-7; 10 bases map to TRBD2. This CDR3 has 15 amino acids. After removal of 6 bases from V and 3 bases from J, the junction contained 8 bases not matched to a gene. CDR1 MNHNS and CDR2 SASEGT come from the germline V gene. The CDR3 sequence: CASRPGLAEFYEQYF. The CDR3 DNA sequence: TGTGCCAGCAGACCAGGACTAGCGGAGTTCTACGAGCAGTACTTC.

This clonotype has at least ten counts. The genes are TRBV24-1 and TRBJ2-3; a weak D match, TRBD2 (5 bases). This CDR3 has 14 residues. V lost 5 bases, J lost 9 bases, and 17 bases lay in between. Germline V CDR1 and CDR2: KGHDR, SFDVKD. CDR3 in amino acids: CATSVPSVASTQYF. The DNA for the CDR3 is TGTGCCACCAGTGTCCCTTCGGTAGCGTCGACGCAGTATTTT.

J is TRBJ1-6 and V is TRBV10-3; D not resolved. Germline V CDR1 and CDR2: ENHRY, SYGVKD. Trimming took 4 bases from V and 7 from J, leaving 5 bases between them. CDR3 length equals 12 residues. The CDR3 nucleotides read TGTGCCATCAGTGCTGAGAATTCACCCCTCCACTTT. It specifies CAISAENSPLHF.

The chain links TRBV4-2 to TRBJ2-7; no clear D gene. V shed 0 bases and J shed 8 bases, with 14 bases lying between them. There are 14 residues in the CDR3. Germline V gene sequence: CDR1 LGHNA, CDR2 YNFKEQ. CDR3 protein: CASSQEGTVTQQYF. CDR3 nucleotides: TGTGCCAGCAGCCAAGAGGGTACCGTTACGCAGCAGTACTTC.